A selection of T cell receptor beta chains follows, all from one sample in a study of cytomegalovirus exposure and HLA in healthy donors. Repertoires were generated with immunoSEQ multiplex PCR, while TCRdb's copy carries only in-frame clones and drops some. Here the sample spans approximately 74,000 clones, around 75% being singletons. The material sequenced was PBMCs. These TCRs come from a woman aged 40 to 50 in good health and CMV-seronegative. Both conserved end residues are trimmed from each CDR3. The order of the fields is J gene, V gene, CDR3 protein.

j_call: TRBJ1-6
v_call: TRBV6-1
cdr3_aa: ASRETGGYAPLH

j_call: TRBJ2-7
v_call: TRBV28
cdr3_aa: ASSSVDYEQY

j_call: .
v_call: TRBV27
cdr3_aa: ASSLSLMWQDYEQY

j_call: TRBJ2-2
v_call: TRBV7-9
cdr3_aa: ASSSPGGGAGELF

j_call: TRBJ2-5
v_call: TRBV7-9
cdr3_aa: ASSWALGETQY

j_call: TRBJ2-3
v_call: TRBV5-5
cdr3_aa: ASSLVVSGGARDTQY

j_call: TRBJ2-5
v_call: TRBV14
cdr3_aa: ASSPTFLAPFQETQY

j_call: TRBJ1-3
v_call: TRBV9
cdr3_aa: AIPSGFLNTIY

j_call: TRBJ1-2
v_call: TRBV30
cdr3_aa: AWTTGSNYGYT

j_call: TRBJ2-2
v_call: TRBV30
cdr3_aa: AWGGLADGELF

j_call: TRBJ1-5
v_call: TRBV19
cdr3_aa: ASRGQGNQPQH

j_call: TRBJ1-1
v_call: TRBV7-9
cdr3_aa: ASSPRGRFAPEAF

j_call: TRBJ1-3
v_call: TRBV10-2
cdr3_aa: ASSPTGMRNTIY

j_call: TRBJ1-1
v_call: TRBV30
cdr3_aa: AWRGQVITEAF

j_call: TRBJ2-5
v_call: TRBV6-1
cdr3_aa: ASSGFGQSDQETQY

j_call: TRBJ1-5
v_call: TRBV21-1
cdr3_aa: ASSNPGRVNQPQH

j_call: TRBJ1-1
v_call: TRBV29-1
cdr3_aa: SVDSDRRENTEAF

j_call: TRBJ2-2
v_call: TRBV11-2
cdr3_aa: ASSSASGRALGELF

j_call: TRBJ2-1
v_call: TRBV5-1
cdr3_aa: ASGGQAPYNEQF

j_call: TRBJ1-1
v_call: TRBV7-2
cdr3_aa: ASSLAPPGDTEAF

j_call: TRBJ1-1
v_call: TRBV4-1
cdr3_aa: ASSQDKGRTRSFGTF

j_call: TRBJ1-5
v_call: TRBV29-1
cdr3_aa: SVGSEAYQPQH

j_call: TRBJ1-2
v_call: TRBV30
cdr3_aa: AWSRSGADGYT

j_call: TRBJ2-2
v_call: TRBV30
cdr3_aa: AWSVLRGYDTGELF

j_call: TRBJ1-1
v_call: TRBV5-8
cdr3_aa: ASSLRRGGTEAF

j_call: TRBJ2-5
v_call: TRBV6-6
cdr3_aa: ASSPLGGRPGETQY

j_call: TRBJ2-2
v_call: TRBV7-3
cdr3_aa: ASSPIRELF

j_call: TRBJ2-1
v_call: TRBV4-2
cdr3_aa: ASSQDEGSGYNEQF

j_call: TRBJ2-1
v_call: TRBV28
cdr3_aa: ASSPYRAPYNERF

j_call: TRBJ2-7
v_call: TRBV11-3
cdr3_aa: ASSGYRDRTTYEQY

j_call: TRBJ2-7
v_call: TRBV27
cdr3_aa: ASSWSSGNEQY

j_call: TRBJ2-7
v_call: TRBV14
cdr3_aa: ASSQDRGRGLDREQY

j_call: TRBJ2-1
v_call: TRBV5-1
cdr3_aa: ASSLEGGSYNEQF

j_call: TRBJ2-2
v_call: TRBV5-1
cdr3_aa: ASSLSPGAGGNGELF

j_call: TRBJ1-1
v_call: TRBV7-3
cdr3_aa: ASSLKPPGTGSEAF

j_call: TRBJ1-3
v_call: TRBV5-1
cdr3_aa: ASSAGSSGNTIY

j_call: TRBJ2-1
v_call: TRBV28
cdr3_aa: ASTRGQLHEQF

j_call: TRBJ2-5
v_call: TRBV11-1
cdr3_aa: ASSLDRGQETQY

j_call: TRBJ2-7
v_call: TRBV6-1
cdr3_aa: ASSETGTSGYEQY

j_call: TRBJ2-5
v_call: TRBV6-6
cdr3_aa: ASSPRTGGETQY

j_call: TRBJ2-3
v_call: TRBV18
cdr3_aa: ASSVGTLPTDTQY

j_call: TRBJ2-1
v_call: TRBV6-5
cdr3_aa: ASSYFGQVSGEQF

j_call: TRBJ2-1
v_call: TRBV7-2
cdr3_aa: ASILGGQGSYNEQF

j_call: TRBJ1-2
v_call: TRBV27
cdr3_aa: ASSMGQGAYGYT

j_call: TRBJ2-3
v_call: TRBV2
cdr3_aa: ASSDKLYTQY

j_call: TRBJ1-4
v_call: TRBV11-2
cdr3_aa: ASSLGEATNEKLF

j_call: TRBJ1-4
v_call: TRBV2
cdr3_aa: ASIKGTGPNEKLF

j_call: TRBJ2-5
v_call: TRBV4-1
cdr3_aa: ASSQGLSHQETQY

j_call: TRBJ2-6
v_call: TRBV6-6
cdr3_aa: ASSLASNSGANVLT